This T cell receptor beta chain was captured by sequencing in a study of human T cells and chemical hapten exposure. Study information: Variation in per-sample TCR yields came mainly from small pooled library volume differences.

This clonotype was picked up a small number of times. Germline loops: CDR1 SGHKS, CDR2 YYEKEE (reference sequence). Trimming took off 0 bases at V and 9 bases at J, with 13 bases between the two ends. This CDR3 contains 15 residues. Time point in this sample: healthy volunteer bleed at 2 weeks. The total RNA was obtained from whole blood that was not fractionated. Original processing methods: Across samples, TCR counts had a median of around 100,000 and ranged from about 23,224 to 690,600. MiXCR was run by TCRdb on the RACE reads, yielding one entry per CDR3 protein. The V and J calls and clone size are TCRdb's, not the authors'. The table has over 100,000 distinct CDR3 sequences, approximately 9.5% seen once.

The rearrangement joins TRBV5-5 to TRBJ1-6; D remains unclear. The receptor comes from a male donor in good health. Some clones in this sample may be carry-over from other donors' samples. The sequenced sample was whole blood. CDR3 DNA sequence: TGTGCCAGCAGCTTGGACGGCGCCGGAGGTTCACCCCTCCACTTT. Amino acids: CASSLDGAGGSPLHF.